The 28 T cell receptor beta chains given below trace back to one sample, sequenced in a study of T cell repertoires in cytomegalovirus infection. TCRdb analysed the reads with MiXCR anew, one entry per CDR3 protein. Of approximately 97,000 distinct CDR3 sequences listed, 16% are singletons. The sample was PBMCs. The receptors were gathered from a human donor in good health (CMV status not recorded). Some clones in this sample may be carry-over from other donors' samples.

This clonotype was counted at least ten times. This chain connects TRBV7-2 to TRBJ2-7; D possibly uses TRBD1 or TRBD2 (5 bases each). V dropped 2 bases and J dropped 7 bases, with 18 bases sitting between them. The V gene's germline CDR1 is SGHTA and CDR2 FQGNSA. CDR3 size: 15 residues. The CDR3 protein is CASSLYGTTISEQYF. The DNA for the CDR3 is TGTGCCAGCAGCTTATATGGGACCACAATATCGGAGCAGTACTTC.

The rearrangement uses TRBV20-1 and TRBJ2-5; the D gene is possibly TRBD2 (6 bases). This CDR3 is built from 15 residues. CDR1 is DFQATT and CDR2 is SNEGSKA in the germline V gene (reference sequence). Trimming removed 0 bases from V and 3 bases from J, with 14 bases in between. CDR3 sequence (DNA): TGCAGTGCTAGAGATGGAACGGGGGTCGAAGAGACCCAGTACTTC. This codes for CSARDGTGVEETQYF.

This clonotype was recorded at least ten times. The V and J genes are TRBV7-9 and TRBJ2-1, with 8 bases aligning to TRBD1. Germline lookup yields CDR1 SEHNR and CDR2 FQNEAQ (reference sequence). V was pared by 5 bases and J by 6 bases, with 6 bases of the junction left unmatched. The CDR3 length is 14 residues. In DNA, the CDR3 is TGTGCCAGCAGCGGCCGGGACAGGCTCAATGAGCAGTTCTTC. Protein product: CASSGRDRLNEQFF.

The chain links TRBV19 to TRBJ2-3; TRBD1 is a possible D gene (6 bases). Germline lookup yields CDR1 LNHDA and CDR2 SQIVND (reference sequence). The length of the CDR3 is 16 residues. V was trimmed by 3 bases and J by 4 bases, leaving 17 bases between them. The CDR3 DNA is TGTGCCAGTAGTATCGGATCGGCAGGGGCCTCAGATACGCAGTATTTT. Its protein is CASSIGSAGASDTQYF.

This clonotype was recorded at least ten times. This chain connects TRBV12-3 or TRBV12-4 to TRBJ2-1, with a tentative D call TRBD2 (6 bases). The CDR3 length is 15 residues. V was shortened by 5 bases and J by 0 bases, with 11 bases between the two germline ends. CDR3 sequence reads: CASSLPGGSYNEQFF. CDR3 DNA sequence: TGTGCCAGCAGTCTACCCGGGGGCTCCTACAATGAGCAGTTCTTC.

This clonotype has just a few counts. The genes are TRBV19 and TRBJ2-4; possibly TRBD2 for D (5 bases). CDR1 LNHDA and CDR2 SQIVND come from the germline V gene (reference sequence). Between the trimmed V and J ends, which lost 1 base and 3 bases, there was a span of 10 bases. The CDR3 runs 15 residues. This CDR3 reads CASSIVAAVKNIQYF. The CDR3 nucleotides are TGTGCCAGTAGTATAGTGGCAGCGGTCAAAAACATTCAGTACTTC. Variable domain in full (rest from reference TRBV19 and TRBJ2-4): DGGITQSPKYLFRKEGQNVTLSCEQNLNHDAMYWYRQDPGQGLRLIYYSQIVNDFQKGDIAEGYSVSREKKESFPLTVTSAQKNPTAFYLCASSIVAAVKNIQYFGAGTRLSVL.

This sequence joins TRBV20-1 and TRBJ1-1; D is ambiguous. The CDR3 runs to 15 residues. Germline CDR1 and CDR2: DFQATT and SNEGSKA (reference sequence). V was cut by 3 bases and J by 7 bases, with 21 bases left in between. CDR3: CSASSLRATLYEAFF. The CDR3 DNA follows: TGCAGTGCTAGTTCCCTGAGGGCTACCTTGTATGAAGCTTTCTTT.

This clonotype was counted ten times or more. The V call is TRBV7-2, the J call TRBJ1-2; TRBD1 agrees at 7 bases. CDR3 size: 16 residues. Germline CDR1 and CDR2: SGHTA and FQGNSA. The trim removed 5 bases at V and 2 bases at J, leaving 11 bases unmatched. Written as DNA, the CDR3 is TGTGCCAGCAGCAACATACCGGGACAGAGCAACTATGGCTACACCTTC. Encoded protein: CASSNIPGQSNYGYTF.

This clonotype was observed many times. V usage is TRBV7-2 and J usage is TRBJ2-2; a weak D match, TRBD2 (6 bases). Trimming took off 6 bases at V and 2 bases at J, with 13 bases between the two ends. This CDR3 contains 15 residues. Germline V gene data show CDR1 as SGHTA and CDR2 as FQGNSA. CDR3 loop: CASRPGTPNTGELFF. As DNA, the CDR3 is TGTGCCAGCAGACCTGGGACTCCCAACACCGGGGAGCTGTTTTTT. Looking up the rest from reference TRBV7-2 and TRBJ2-2 gives the full variable domain: GAGVSQSPSNKVTEKGKDVELRCDPISGHTALYWYRQSLGQGLEFLIYFQGNSAPDKSGLPSDRFSAERTGGSVSTLTIQRTQQEDSAVYLCASRPGTPNTGELFFGEGSRLTVL.

This clonotype turned up a few times. This sequence joins TRBV5-5 and TRBJ1-1; D ambiguous. The CDR3 length is 14 residues. From germline, CDR1 is SGHKS and CDR2 YYEKEE (reference sequence). Trimming took 2 bases from V and 1 from J, leaving 9 bases between them. Here the CDR3 reads CASSLGPSNTEAFF. The CDR3 nucleotides are TGTGCCAGCAGCTTAGGACCGTCGAACACTGAAGCTTTCTTT.

Note on this clonotype: A much larger clone differs from this one at a single base, so this may be a read error. The J gene is TRBJ1-2, the V gene TRBV20-1; D perhaps matches TRBD1 (5 bases). Germline V gives CDR1 DFQATT, CDR2 SNEGSKA (reference sequence). V was cut by 2 bases and J by 6 bases, with 10 bases left in between. CDR3 length: 12 residues. DNA for the CDR3: TGCAGTGCTAGAAGGGGAACCGATGGCTACACCTTC. Translating gives CSARRGTDGYTF.

This clonotype was counted many times. V and J are TRBV7-2 and TRBJ1-5; 7 bases fit TRBD1. V lost 3 bases and J lost 6; bases outside the gene matches: 8. Germline lookup yields CDR1 SGHTA and CDR2 FQGNSA. The CDR3 totals 15 residues. DNA for the CDR3: TGTGCCAGCAGCTTCTCCCAGGGGGGCGGTCAGCCCCAGCATTTT. Translated: CASSFSQGGGQPQHF.

Notes on this clonotype: A read error may be the cause here, since a much bigger clone is one base away. J is TRBJ2-1 and V is TRBV7-9; D unclear. Germline V CDR1 and CDR2: SEHNR, FQNEAQ (reference sequence). This CDR3 comprises 11 residues. The CDR3 bases are TGTGTCAGCAGCCCCAGAGATGAGCAGTTCTTC. Amino acid sequence: CVSSPRDEQFF.

In its sample, this clonotype was seen a few times. V gene TRBV6-5 combines with J gene TRBJ1-1, with D perhaps TRBD1 (6 bases). Germline V gene data show CDR1 as MNHEY and CDR2 as SVGAGI. The CDR3 sequence is 17 residues long. The V end was cut by 6 bases, the J end by 1 base, with 21 bases between. The DNA for the CDR3 is TGTGCCAGCAGCGGCGGGGGGCAGGGCGGCTGGAACACTGAAGCTTTCTTT. This codes for CASSGGGQGGWNTEAFF.

As concerns this clonotype: A much more abundant neighbour one base away suggests this may be a read error. The chain uses TRBV7-2 and TRBJ2-2; 14 positions agree with TRBD2. Per the germline V gene, CDR1 is SGHTA and CDR2 is FQGNSA. The V segment lost 5 bases and the J segment 7 bases; nucleotides outside the gene matches: 12. The CDR3 has 18 residues. The CDR3 here is CASSLRGLAGGAIGELFF. The CDR3 nucleotides are TGTGCCAGCAGCCTACGCGGACTAGCGGGGGGCGCTATCGGGGAGCTGTTTTTT. The full variable domain, completed using reference TRBV7-2 and TRBJ2-2, is GAGVSQSPSNKVTEKGKDVELRCDPISGHTALYWYRQSLGQGLEFLIYFQGNSAPDKSGLPSDRFSAERTGGSVSTLTIQRTQQEDSAVYLCASSLRGLAGGAIGELFFGEGSRLTVL.

At least ten counts were recorded for this clonotype. This chain links TRBV27 with TRBJ1-2; possible D gene TRBD1, 5 bases. V dropped 0 bases and J dropped 6 bases, with 8 bases sitting between them. Germline V lookup: CDR1 MNHEY, CDR2 SMNVEV (reference sequence). This CDR3 is built from 13 residues. Here the CDR3 reads CASSLSRGDGYTF. The CDR3 region has the DNA TGTGCCAGCAGTTTATCGAGGGGCGATGGCTACACCTTC.

In its sample, this clonotype was seen many times. The chain employs TRBV7-9 and TRBJ1-1; D not resolved. This CDR3 comprises 14 residues. Trimming removed 2 bases from V and 4 bases from J, with 11 bases in between. The V gene's germline CDR1 is SEHNR and CDR2 FQNEAQ (reference sequence). CDR3 DNA sequence: TGTGCCAGCAGCTTAACCCCGCAGGCCACTGAAGCTTTCTTT. Translating gives CASSLTPQATEAFF.

For this clonotype: An end of the junction does not agree with germline; a read error may underlie this. V is TRBV2 and J is TRBJ2-7; 10 bases map to TRBD1. The CDR3 extends over 15 amino acids. Germline V CDR1 and CDR2: SNHLY, FYNNEI. The CDR3 protein is CDSSAWGQGTHEQYF. DNA of the CDR3: TGTGACAGCAGTGCATGGGGACAGGGGACCCACGAGCAGTACTTC. The full variable domain, in which reference TRBV2 and TRBJ2-7 provide the parts outside the CDR3, is EPEVTQTPSHQVTQMGQEVILRCVPISNHLYFYWYRQILGQKVEFLVSFYNNEISEKSEIFDDQFSVERPDGSNFTLKIRSTKLEDSAMYFCDSSAWGQGTHEQYFGPGTRLTVT.

This clonotype was counted many times. V gene TRBV12-3 or TRBV12-4 combines with J gene TRBJ1-5, with D perhaps TRBD1 (6 bases). The CDR3 covers 14 residues. V dropped 4 bases and J dropped 4 bases, with 11 bases sitting between them. The CDR3 loop reads CASSSGQLNQPQHF. Here the CDR3 DNA reads TGTGCCAGCAGTTCCGGACAGCTAAATCAGCCCCAGCATTTT.

The chain couples TRBV7-3 to TRBJ2-3, with 9 bases matching TRBD1. There are 15 residues in the CDR3. V was pared by 4 bases and J by 4 bases, with 6 bases of the junction left unmatched. Germline V gene sequence: CDR1 SGHTA, CDR2 FQGTGA. The CDR3 is CASSSSTGGADTQYF. The CDR3 coding sequence is TGTGCCAGCAGCTCCTCAACAGGGGGCGCAGATACGCAGTATTTT. Variable domain in full (rest from reference TRBV7-3 and TRBJ2-3): GAGVSQTPSNKVTEKGKYVELRCDPISGHTALYWYRQSLGQGPEFLIYFQGTGAADDSGLPNDRFFAVRPEGSVSTLKIQRTERGDSAVYLCASSSSTGGADTQYFGPGTRLTVL.

This clonotype was found a few times. The chain employs TRBV12-3 or TRBV12-4 and TRBJ2-5; maybe TRBD2 (7 bases). The CDR3 has 13 amino acids. V lost 9 bases, J lost 4 bases, and 15 bases lay in between. CDR3 amino acids: CASGGAARETQYF. In DNA form, the CDR3 reads TGTGCCAGTGGGGGGGCAGCTCGAGAGACCCAGTACTTC.

This clonotype occurred a few times. J is TRBJ1-5 and V is TRBV19, with 7 bases that match TRBD1. V gave up 7 bases and J gave up 5 bases; unmatched junction bases: 14. CDR1 is LNHDA and CDR2 is SQIVND in the germline V gene (reference sequence). This CDR3 has 16 amino acids. This CDR3 reads CASTMISGRGHQPQHF. The CDR3 DNA is TGTGCCAGTACCATGATTAGTGGGAGGGGGCATCAGCCCCAGCATTTT.

There are many counts of this clonotype. The chain joins TRBV6-1 to TRBJ2-5; 8 bases agree with TRBD2. In germline, CDR1 is MNHNS, CDR2 SASEGT. The CDR3 has 13 amino acids. The ends lost 3 bases at V and 7 bases at J; junction bases unmatched: 4. The CDR3 DNA reads as TGTGCCAGCAGTGATAGGAGCGGGAGGACCCAGTACTTC. Amino acids: CASSDRSGRTQYF.

V usage is TRBV11-2 and J usage is TRBJ2-5; 7 bases align to TRBD1. V was pared by 5 bases and J by 6 bases, with 9 bases of the junction left unmatched. Germline-derived CDR1 and CDR2 are SGHAT and FQNNGV. This CDR3 is built from 14 residues. The CDR3 DNA follows: TGTGCCAGCAGCGTTGAGACAGGGCCGAAGACCCAGTACTTC. As protein: CASSVETGPKTQYF. Variable domain in full (rest from reference TRBV11-2 and TRBJ2-5): EAGVAQSPRYKIIEKRQSVAFWCNPISGHATLYWYQQILGQGPKLLIQFQNNGVVDDSQLPKDRFSAERLKGVDSTLKIQPAKLEDSAVYLCASSVETGPKTQYFGPGTRLLVL.

CDR3 in amino acids: CASSYSIGGASADTQYF. The CDR3 DNA reads TGTGCCAGCAGTTACTCCATCGGGGGGGCCAGCGCAGATACGCAGTATTTT. J is TRBJ2-3 and V is TRBV6-8; 8 nucleotides match TRBD2. The CDR3 runs to 17 residues. V was clipped by 0 bases and J by 4 bases; unmatched bases: 9. Germline loops: CDR1 MNHGY, CDR2 SAAAGT.

In this sample, this clonotype turned up many times. V gene TRBV9 combines with J gene TRBJ2-2; TRBD1 is a possible D gene (5 bases). Trimming took 4 bases from V and 0 from J, leaving 13 bases between them. Germline V gives CDR1 SGDLS, CDR2 YYNGEE. The CDR3 sequence is 16 residues long. CDR3 region: CASSPRTPANTGELFF. The CDR3 DNA reads TGTGCCAGCAGCCCTCGGACACCCGCGAACACCGGGGAGCTGTTTTTT.

The table lists this clonotype with many counts. J is TRBJ2-5 and V is TRBV10-3; tentatively, D is TRBD1 (5 bases). Trimming removed 5 bases at V and 9 bases at J, with 16 bases between. CDR1 and CDR2 from the germline V gene are ENHRY and SYGVKD. This CDR3 has 13 amino acids. CDR3 sequence (DNA): TGTGCCATCAGTCGACAGACTGATTCGGCCCAGTACTTC. It encodes CAISRQTDSAQYF.

There are many counts of this clonotype. This chain uses TRBV4-1 with TRBJ2-7; D might be TRBD1 or TRBD2, each matching 5 bases. CDR3 length: 15 residues. With 2 bases removed from V and 5 bases from J, the gap between germline ends came to 16 bases. Germline assignment: CDR1 MGHRA and CDR2 YSYEKL. The CDR3 nucleotides read TGCGCCAGCAGCCAATCCGAGGGGAGCTCGGACGAGCAGTACTTC. This gives the protein CASSQSEGSSDEQYF.